Detailed here is one T cell receptor (beta chain). The antigen remains undetermined. Deletions cut 6 bases from V and 8 bases from J, with 16 bases between. The CDR3 contains 13 residues. This specimen belongs to a study of T cell responses to AZD1222 COVID-19 vaccine. As for the study in general: Recipients boosted at about 4 weeks or about 12 weeks are pooled. Notes on the study in general: Of spike-specific TCRs, nearly half reportedly target regions left unmutated in variants. Repertoire collection took place solely once the T cell response had peaked. Seropositive at baseline were only a handful of AZD1222 recipients.

The method was immunoSEQ multiplex PCR; TCRdb's version includes in-frame clones alone and lacks a portion of them. The profile shows around 180,000 clones, approximately 90% of them singletons. The source material was peripheral blood, sampled on day 0 of AZD1222 vaccination. This TCR was sampled from an adult in good health. The rearrangement uses TRBV12-3 or TRBV12-4 and TRBJ1-2; no definite D call. DNA for the CDR3: TGTGCCAGCAGCCCCCGTCTGGGATCAGGCTACACCTTC. Protein sequence: CASSPRLGSGYTF.